A selection of T cell receptor beta chains follows, all from one sample in a study of vaccination effects on CD4 cells after COVID-19. Clones were sequenced by immunoSEQ multiplex PCR, and TCRdb holds only the in-frame ones, with some missing. Of about 33,000 clones listed, almost 85% are singletons. No antigens are known for them. Specimen: CD4+ T cells from PBMCs cultured with HCoV-NL63 spike peptides, collected after COVID-19 vaccination. The source of these receptors is a human donor who received a COVID-19 vaccine. Some clones in this sample may be carry-over from other donors' samples. CDR3s include the opening cysteine and the closing phenylalanine or tryptophan. The order of the fields is CDR3 length, V gene, J gene, D gene, CDR3 protein, CDR3 DNA. D genes are given only for firm matches.

len: 17; v_gene: TRBV30; j_gene: TRBJ2-1; d_gene: TRBD2; CDR3aa: CAWRAQLAGDHHNEQFF; CDR3nt: TGTGCCTGGAGGGCCCAACTAGCGGGGGACCACCACAATGAGCAGTTCTTC
len: 19; v_gene: TRBV1; j_gene: TRBJ2-3; d_gene: NA; CDR3aa: CTSSQDSMGKLAVEVTQYF; CDR3nt: TGCACCAGCAGCCAAGATAGTATGGGGAAACTAGCAGTAGAAGTTACGCAGTATTTT
len: 15; v_gene: TRBV6-5; j_gene: TRBJ2-2; d_gene: TRBD1; CDR3aa: CASSPHRGQAGELFF; CDR3nt: TGTGCCAGCAGTCCACACAGGGGGCAGGCCGGGGAGCTGTTTTTT
len: 15; v_gene: TRBV5-1; j_gene: TRBJ1-6; d_gene: TRBD1; CDR3aa: CASSPRTGQAPPLHF; CDR3nt: TGCGCCAGCAGCCCGCGGACAGGGCAAGCTCCACCCCTCCACTTT
len: 17; v_gene: TRBV10-1; j_gene: TRBJ2-1; d_gene: NA; CDR3aa: CASSGSRQLYSYNEQFF; CDR3nt: TGCGCCAGCAGTGGTAGCCGGCAGCTATACTCCTACAATGAGCAGTTCTTC
len: 16; v_gene: TRBV5-1; j_gene: TRBJ2-3; d_gene: TRBD2; CDR3aa: CASSFRLAGGLDTQYF; CDR3nt: TGCGCCAGCAGCTTCCGACTAGCGGGGGGACTAGATACGCAGTATTTT
len: 17; v_gene: TRBV5-1; j_gene: TRBJ1-2; d_gene: TRBD1; CDR3aa: CASSYLGTGTGGYGYTF; CDR3nt: TGCGCCAGCAGCTACCTCGGGACAGGGACCGGGGGGTATGGCTACACCTTC
len: 17; v_gene: TRBV12-5; j_gene: TRBJ2-2; d_gene: NA; CDR3aa: CASGLVSGTLNTGELFF; CDR3nt: TGTGCTAGTGGTTTGGTCAGTGGGACACTGAACACCGGGGAGCTGTTTTTT
len: 14; v_gene: TRBV7-3; j_gene: TRBJ1-2; d_gene: NA; CDR3aa: CASSLVPGLGGYTF; CDR3nt: TGTGCCAGCAGCTTAGTCCCGGGCCTAGGTGGCTACACCTTC
len: 13; v_gene: TRBV3-1/TRBV3-2; j_gene: TRBJ2-3; d_gene: NA; CDR3aa: CASSQHRDSSEYF; CDR3nt: TGTGCCAGCAGTCAACACAGGGATTCGTCGGAATATTTT
len: 15; v_gene: TRBV25-1; j_gene: TRBJ2-2; d_gene: TRBD1; CDR3aa: CASSELDRDDGELFF; CDR3nt: TGTGCCAGCAGTGAATTGGACAGGGATGACGGGGAGCTGTTTTTT
len: 13; v_gene: TRBV12-3/TRBV12-4; j_gene: TRBJ2-2; d_gene: NA; CDR3aa: CASRPGLAGELFF; CDR3nt: TGTGCCAGCCGGCCCGGTCTGGCCGGGGAGCTGTTTTTT
len: 15; v_gene: TRBV7-2; j_gene: TRBJ2-3; d_gene: TRBD1; CDR3aa: CASSLLGQFINTQYF; CDR3nt: TGTGCCAGCAGCTTACTGGGACAGTTCATAAATACGCAGTATTTT
len: 14; v_gene: TRBV7-9; j_gene: TRBJ1-6; d_gene: NA; CDR3aa: CASSLARNFSPLHF; CDR3nt: TGTGCCAGCAGCTTAGCGAGGAATTTTTCACCCCTCCACTTT
len: 15; v_gene: TRBV15; j_gene: TRBJ1-5; d_gene: NA; CDR3aa: CATSRDQGTHQPQHF; CDR3nt: TGTGCCACCAGCAGAGATCAGGGGACACACCAGCCCCAGCATTTT